This entry lists 25 T cell receptor beta chains sequenced from one sample in a study of regulatory T cells in long-lasting Graves disease. Described time point: persistent/refractory GD, antithyroid drugs over 5 years with positive TRAb. Isolated PBMC RNA provided the starting material for the TCR library. Both iRepertoire HTBI primers and Arm-PCR of CDR3 regions were used to build the TCR beta libraries. TCRdb re-called the multiplex PCR reads through MiXCR, storing one row per CDR3 protein. The data contain 420,000 or so distinct CDR3 sequences, about a quarter of them seen just once; the ten biggest clones take up roughly 30%. Material: peripheral blood mononuclear cells (PBMCs), obtained when the disease was refractory, from a patient treated with antithyroid drugs. Receptors originate from a female donor with Graves disease.

This clonotype has only a few counts. The genes are TRBV29-1 and TRBJ1-1; no definite D call. The ends were cut back, 7 bases at V and 1 base at J, with 4 bases in the middle. Germline CDR1 reads SQVTM; CDR2 reads ANQGSEA. This CDR3 contains 10 residues. CDR3 amino acids: CSGPNTEAFF. The CDR3 DNA reads as TGCAGCGGCCCGAACACTGAAGCTTTCTTT.

This clonotype was detected many times. This chain uses TRBV2 with TRBJ1-1; D not certain. V shed 5 bases and J shed 2 bases, with 18 bases lying between them. CDR3 length: 16 residues. Germline V gene data show CDR1 as SNHLY and CDR2 as FYNNEI. This CDR3 reads CASSHPVTESNTEAFF. As DNA, the CDR3 is TGTGCCAGCAGTCACCCCGTGACTGAATCAAACACTGAAGCTTTCTTT.

At least ten counts were recorded for this clonotype. The rearrangement links TRBV7-9 to TRBJ2-7; no reliable D call. The germline V gene has CDR1 SEHNR and CDR2 FQNEAQ (reference sequence). The CDR3 runs to 14 residues. Trimming stripped 6 bases from V and 0 bases from J, with 12 bases between. CDR3 nucleotides: TGTGCCAGCAGTTTGCCTGGCAGCTCCTACGAGCAGTACTTC. It translates to CASSLPGSSYEQYF.

The J gene is TRBJ2-7, the V gene TRBV18; D is possibly TRBD1 (6 bases). Trimming pared 3 bases from V and 1 base from J, leaving 10 bases between. Germline-derived CDR1 and CDR2 are KGHSH and LQKENI. This CDR3 has 14 amino acids. The CDR3 nucleotides are TGTGCCAGCTCACCGTACAGGGAGTCCTACGAGCAGTACTTC. This gives the protein CASSPYRESYEQYF.

At least ten counts were recorded for this clonotype. The chain links TRBV12-3 or TRBV12-4 to TRBJ1-5; possibly TRBD1 for D (5 bases). This CDR3 spans 15 amino acids. V was trimmed by 5 bases and J by 4 bases, leaving 15 bases between them. The CDR3 protein is CASSPGTGGNQPQHF. CDR3 nucleotides: TGTGCCAGCAGTCCAGGGACTGGGGGGAATCAGCCCCAGCATTTT.

This chain uses TRBV19 with TRBJ2-1; 7 bases are a match to TRBD2. The CDR3 totals 16 residues. Germline V gene sequence: CDR1 LNHDA, CDR2 SQIVND (reference sequence). V shed 0 bases, J shed 2 bases, and the junction held 4 bases outside the gene matches. In nucleotides, the CDR3 is TGTGCCAGTAGTATAGATCTAGCGGACACCTACAATGAGCAGTTCTTC. Translating gives CASSIDLADTYNEQFF.

The CDR3 is CAWSYGTPGQNQPQHF. The CDR3 bases are TGTGCCTGGAGCTACGGGACGCCAGGGCAAAATCAGCCCCAGCATTTT. This chain connects TRBV30 to TRBJ1-5, with D perhaps TRBD1 (5 bases). CDR3 length equals 16 residues. In germline, CDR1 is GTSNPN, CDR2 SVGIG (reference sequence). Trimming cost V 3 bases and J 4 bases, with 19 bases left between them.

V gene TRBV18 combines with J gene TRBJ1-5, with D unclear. V shed 3 bases and J shed 7 bases, with 10 bases lying between them. This CDR3 has 13 residues. Germline V gives CDR1 KGHSH, CDR2 LQKENI. CDR3 bases: TGTGCCAGCTCACCTACAAGTGGGCAGCCCCAGCATTTT. This codes for CASSPTSGQPQHF.

This clonotype was counted at least ten times. The V gene is TRBV5-1, the J gene TRBJ1-5; D gene unclear. V was pared by 2 bases and J by 4 bases, with 7 bases between. In germline, CDR1 is SGHRS, CDR2 YFSETQ. CDR3 length: 13 amino acids. The CDR3 sequence: CASSFDQNQPQHF. In nucleotides, the CDR3 is TGCGCCAGCAGCTTCGACCAGAATCAGCCCCAGCATTTT.

The chain joins TRBV10-3 to TRBJ1-1; the D is unclear. Germline loops: CDR1 ENHRY, CDR2 SYGVKD. CDR3 length equals 14 residues. Trimming stripped 4 bases from V and 0 bases from J, with 9 bases between. CDR3 sequence (DNA): TGTGCCATCAGTGCAAAGGAGCTGAACACTGAAGCTTTCTTT. It codes for CAISAKELNTEAFF.

CDR3 sequence: CASKATGELFF. The CDR3, as DNA: TGTGCCAGCAAGGCGACCGGGGAGCTGTTTTTT. V and J are TRBV6-1 and TRBJ2-2; D is ambiguous. Between the trimmed V and J ends, which lost 7 bases and 5 bases, there was a span of 5 bases. The CDR3 is 11 residues long. The germline V gene encodes CDR1 MNHNS and CDR2 SASEGT.

The genes are TRBV20-1 and TRBJ2-3, with TRBD2 matching 10 bases. The CDR3 covers 14 residues. Losses at the gene ends were 6 bases for V and 1 base for J; bases not matched to a gene: 4. CDR1 and CDR2 from the germline V gene are DFQATT and SNEGSKA (reference sequence). CDR3 residues: CSASSGSGTDTQYF. CDR3 nucleotides: TGCAGTGCCTCTAGCGGGAGCGGCACAGATACGCAGTATTTT.

This rearrangement joins TRBV7-2 to TRBJ1-1; D remains unclear. CDR3 length equals 15 residues. The ends were cut back, 0 bases at V and 1 base at J, with 9 bases in the middle. Germline V gives CDR1 SGHTA, CDR2 FQGNSA. The CDR3: CASSLALSQNTEAFF. The CDR3 nucleotides are TGTGCCAGCAGCTTAGCGCTGTCGCAGAACACTGAAGCTTTCTTT.

This rearrangement joins TRBV6-1 to TRBJ1-5; TRBD1 might be the D (6 bases). The CDR3 length is 14 residues. The germline V gene encodes CDR1 MNHNS and CDR2 SASEGT. Trimming took off 6 bases at V and 6 bases at J, with 15 bases between the two ends. CDR3 nucleotides: TGTGCCAGCAGATCACAGGGCGGAAGTCAGCCCCAGCATTTT. Translated, it gives CASRSQGGSQPQHF.

Ten or more counts support this clonotype. This chain links TRBV12-3 or TRBV12-4 with TRBJ1-2, with D hard to call. The ends were cut back, 6 bases at V and 4 bases at J, with 12 bases in the middle. The CDR3 sequence is 13 residues long. The CDR3 bases are TGTGCCAGCAGCCCCGCCAGGAGCTATGGCTACACCTTC. Residues: CASSPARSYGYTF.

This clonotype was counted at least ten times. The V gene is TRBV24-1, the J gene TRBJ1-2; D unclear. The CDR3 extends over 12 amino acids. Germline CDR1 reads KGHDR; CDR2 reads SFDVKD. Trimming left V 7 bases short and J 6 bases short, with 11 bases between. The CDR3 DNA sequence: TGTGCCACCAGCCACCTCACGGATGGCTACACCTTC. It is translated as CATSHLTDGYTF.

This clonotype has only a few counts. The CDR3 DNA follows: TGCGCCAGCAGCTGGACAGTAGCCAAAAACATTCAGTACTTC. Translated, it gives CASSWTVAKNIQYF. V and J are TRBV5-1 and TRBJ2-4, with a possible D match to TRBD1 (6 bases). Between the trimmed V and J ends, which lost 3 bases and 0 bases, there was a span of 7 bases. The CDR3 contains 14 residues. Germline loops: CDR1 SGHRS, CDR2 YFSETQ.

The chain employs TRBV5-1 and TRBJ1-4; D perhaps matches TRBD1 (5 bases). Germline V gene sequence: CDR1 SGHRS, CDR2 YFSETQ. Deletions cut 1 base from V and 0 bases from J, with 16 bases between. The CDR3 consists of 18 residues. The CDR3 sequence is CASSLRAGSISTNEKLFF. Written as DNA, the CDR3 is TGCGCCAGCAGCTTGCGTGCAGGGAGCATTTCAACTAATGAAAAACTGTTTTTT.

This clonotype came up a few times. V is TRBV5-1 and J is TRBJ2-5, with no clear D. CDR1 is SGHRS, CDR2 YFSETQ, per germline. The CDR3 covers 16 residues. The V gene lost 0 bases and the J gene lost 3 bases, with 15 bases spanning the gap. The CDR3, as DNA: TGCGCCAGCAGCTTGGGGAATGCGGAATTAAAAGAGACCCAGTACTTC. Amino acid sequence: CASSLGNAELKETQYF.

This clonotype occurred many times. The chain is built from TRBV5-1 and TRBJ2-7, with 11 positions matching TRBD1. The CDR3 totals 14 residues. Germline CDR1 reads SGHRS; CDR2 reads YFSETQ. V dropped 4 bases and J dropped 6; count of bases not matched to a gene: 6. The CDR3 protein is CASSLRDRGSEQYF. The CDR3 DNA follows: TGCGCCAGCAGCCTTCGGGACAGGGGGAGCGAGCAGTACTTC. The complete variable domain, with remaining parts taken from reference TRBV5-1 and TRBJ2-7, reads KAGVTQTPRYLIKTRGQQVTLSCSPISGHRSVSWYQQTPGQGLQFLFEYFSETQRNKGNFPGRFSGRQFSNSRSEMNVSTLELGDSALYLCASSLRDRGSEQYFGPGTRLTVT.

There are many counts of this clonotype. V gene TRBV6-1 combines with J gene TRBJ1-4, with 7 positions matching TRBD1. In germline, CDR1 is MNHNS, CDR2 SASEGT. With 7 bases clipped from V and 7 bases from J, the junction kept 15 bases outside the gene matches. The CDR3 is made up of 16 amino acids. CDR3 sequence reads: CASKLEPTGTGEKLFF. As DNA, the CDR3 is TGTGCCAGCAAGCTTGAACCGACAGGGACGGGTGAAAAACTGTTTTTT.

The V call is TRBV29-1, the J call TRBJ2-1, with D possibly TRBD1 on 5 matching bases. CDR1 is SQVTM and CDR2 is ANQGSEA in the germline V gene. This CDR3 has 13 residues. Trimming left V 4 bases short and J 10 bases short, with 17 bases between. The DNA of the CDR3 is TGCAGCGTTGTAGTGTTAGGGCAGGGCGAGCAGTTCTTC. Its protein product is CSVVVLGQGEQFF.

At least ten counts were recorded for this clonotype. The chain links TRBV20-1 to TRBJ1-2; D may be TRBD1 (6 bases). The ends were cut back, 6 bases at V and 2 bases at J, with 19 bases in the middle. The germline V gene has CDR1 DFQATT and CDR2 SNEGSKA (reference sequence). CDR3 size: 15 residues. Here the CDR3 reads CSAVSADSTNYGYTF. Written as DNA, the CDR3 is TGCAGTGCGGTATCGGCGGACAGTACCAACTATGGCTACACCTTC.

The chain combines TRBV28 with TRBJ2-2; D not resolved. The CDR3 is made up of 15 amino acids. Germline values: CDR1 MDHEN, CDR2 SYDVKM. Between the trimmed V and J ends, which lost 6 bases and 1 base, there was a span of 12 bases. DNA for the CDR3: TGTGCCAGCAGACCAACTCACAGGAACACCGGGGAGCTGTTTTTT. Translated: CASRPTHRNTGELFF.

This clonotype was observed a handful of times. The CDR3 here is CASTATNFQWPQHF. The DNA of the CDR3 is TGTGCCAGCACTGCGACAAACTTCCAGTGGCCCCAGCATTTT. This rearrangement joins TRBV6-1 to TRBJ1-5, with D hard to call. Trimming shortened V by 7 bases and J by 9 bases, and 19 bases separated the two germline ends. This CDR3 has 14 amino acids. Germline V gene sequence: CDR1 MNHNS, CDR2 SASEGT.